This TCR beta chain comes out of a study of blood T cell repertoires in COVID-19. Method: immunoSEQ multiplex PCR; TCRdb's copy keeps in-frame clones and lacks some. The profile shows over 300,000 clones, 80% to 90% of them singletons. Germline V lookup: CDR1 KGHDR, CDR2 SFDVKD. The junction had 12 bases not matched to a gene; V was cut back by 1 base and J by 3 bases. This CDR3 is 18 amino acids long. This chain links TRBV24-1 with TRBJ2-3; 7 nucleotides agree with TRBD2. This clonotype was sampled from a middle-aged man with acute or convalescent COVID-19. Material: peripheral blood. CDR3 amino acids: CATSDLPSGREKTDTQYF. CDR3 DNA: TGTGCCACCAGTGATTTACCCTCTGGGCGGGAGAAGACAGATACGCAGTATTTT.